This T cell receptor (beta chain) stems from a study of cytomegalovirus exposure and HLA in healthy donors. The V gene lost 0 bases and the J gene lost 2 bases, with 15 bases spanning the gap. Looked up from germline, CDR1 is SGHDT and CDR2 is YYEEEE. The CDR3 consists of 18 residues. PCR involved 60 Vbeta and 13 Jbeta primers. Here immunoSEQ multiplex PCR was the method, and the copy in TCRdb shows in-frame clones only, minus some. The profile shows under 150,000 clones, around three quarters of them singletons. As for this clone: Its cognate antigen is unknown.

General study findings and limits: Sequencing artifact likely explains a cluster of highly shared sequence variants. For most TCR sequences rarity was the rule, although some public TCRs occurred in many donors.

Sequenced sample: PBMCs. The clonotype originates from a man aged 25 to 45 in good health and CMV-seronegative. This chain joins TRBV5-6 and TRBJ1-6; no clear D. The CDR3 here is CASSLVGHPGTYNSPLHF. CDR3 nucleotides: TGTGCCAGCAGCTTGGTTGGGCACCCCGGCACCTATAATTCACCCCTCCACTTT.